These T cell receptor beta chains were read from a single sample in a study of Graves' ophthalmopathy and Graves' hyperthyroidism. Using its own MiXCR run on the multiplex PCR reads, TCRdb lists one record per CDR3 protein. The table has 400,000 to 500,000 distinct CDR3 sequences, roughly 21% seen once. The specimen sequenced was peripheral blood. The receptor set was obtained from a woman under 30 with stable Graves' hyperthyroidism. CDR3s include the opening cysteine and the closing phenylalanine or tryptophan. D genes are given only for firm matches. Clone size is stated in some rows and not others, as once, few, many or a class when expanded.

d_call	v_call	clone_size	j_call	cdr3_aa	cdr3_nt
TRBD1	TRBV13	many	TRBJ1-2	CASSRQGARGYTF	TGTGCCAGCAGCCGACAGGGGGCGAGAGGCTACACCTTC
NA	TRBV28	NA	TRBJ1-1	CASSLVSLGGIDTEAFF	TGTGCCAGCAGTTTGGTCTCATTAGGGGGTATTGACACTGAAGCTTTCTTT
TRBD1	TRBV24-1	NA	TRBJ2-1	CATGTGGWNEQFF	TGTGCCACGGGGACAGGGGGTTGGAATGAGCAGTTCTTC
NA	TRBV7-8	many	TRBJ2-5	CASSLHPRETQYF	TGTGCCAGCAGCCTCCATCCTCGTGAGACCCAGTACTTC
TRBD1	TRBV30	NA	TRBJ1-2	CAWSSMKGALGGYTF	TGTGCCTGGAGTTCCATGAAGGGGGCTCTCGGTGGCTACACCTTC
TRBD1	TRBV20-1	many	TRBJ1-6	CSASLGQENSPLHF	TGCAGTGCCTCCCTGGGACAGGAAAATTCACCCCTCCACTTT
NA	TRBV4-1	NA	TRBJ1-2	CASSFQGLNNYGYTF	TGCGCCAGCAGCTTTCAGGGACTGAATAACTATGGCTACACCTTC
TRBD1	TRBV19	NA	TRBJ2-7	CASSSDRGHSYEQYF	TGTGCCAGTAGTTCCGACAGGGGGCACTCCTACGAGCAGTACTTC
NA	TRBV24-1	many	TRBJ2-7	CATNAGPSYEQYF	TGTGCCACCAATGCGGGGCCTTCCTACGAGCAGTACTTC
NA	TRBV29-1	many	TRBJ2-5	CSVAKILRLDKQETQYF	TGCAGCGTTGCCAAAATCCTGAGACTAGATAAACAAGAGACCCAGTACTTC
TRBD1	TRBV2	NA	TRBJ1-5	CASSSGQGHQPQHF	TGTGCCAGCTCCTCGGGACAGGGCCATCAGCCCCAGCATTTT
NA	TRBV19	many	TRBJ1-1	CASSSPPAVPYTEAFF	TGTGCCAGTAGTTCACCCCCTGCGGTCCCGTACACTGAAGCTTTCTTT
NA	TRBV29-1	many	TRBJ2-7	CSGRGAYEQYF	TGCAGCGGACGCGGAGCCTACGAGCAGTACTTC
NA	TRBV2	many	TRBJ2-2	CASGWDGNTGELFF	TGTGCCAGCGGGTGGGACGGTAACACCGGGGAGCTGTTTTTT
NA	TRBV7-2	many	TRBJ2-7	CASSVPWGEQYF	TGTGCCAGCAGCGTCCCGTGGGGTGAGCAGTACTTC
NA	TRBV19	many	TRBJ1-2	CASIDPGAASYGYTF	TGTGCCAGTATCGATCCAGGGGCAGCAAGCTATGGCTACACCTTC
TRBD1	TRBV4-2	few	TRBJ2-7	CASSQETGQYVAEQYF	TGTGCCAGCAGCCAAGAAACGGGACAGTACGTAGCCGAGCAGTACTTC
NA	TRBV30	many	TRBJ1-5	CAWSVDFGNQPQHF	TGTGCCTGGAGTGTAGACTTTGGGAATCAGCCCCAGCATTTT
NA	TRBV6-1	NA	TRBJ1-2	CASSERGGAPGYTF	TGTGCCAGCAGTGAACGGGGGGGCGCCCCTGGCTACACCTTC
TRBD2	TRBV28	many	TRBJ2-7	CASGVSQREYNEQYF	TGTGCCAGCGGTGTCAGTCAGCGGGAGTACAACGAGCAGTACTTC
TRBD2	TRBV2	many	TRBJ2-5	CASRRTSGRMYQETQYF	TGTGCCAGCAGGAGGACTAGCGGGAGGATGTACCAAGAGACCCAGTACTTC
NA	TRBV27	few	TRBJ1-2	CASRPTGGFGRYYGYTF	TGTGCCAGCAGGCCGACCGGGGGATTTGGACGGTACTATGGCTACACCTTC
NA	TRBV12-3/TRBV12-4	many	TRBJ1-3	CASSWGLGNTIYF	TGTGCCAGCAGTTGGGGGCTCGGAAACACCATATATTTT
NA	TRBV7-2	many	TRBJ2-7	CASSSLTGVGEQYF	TGTGCCAGCAGCTCCCTAACGGGAGTGGGGGAGCAGTACTTC
NA	TRBV10-3	NA	TRBJ1-1	CAISGRQTNTEAFF	TGTGCCATCAGTGGAAGACAAACAAACACTGAAGCTTTCTTT
TRBD2	TRBV7-8	many	TRBJ2-5	CASSLQRRRELEETQYF	TGTGCCAGCAGCTTGCAAAGGAGGCGGGAGCTGGAAGAGACCCAGTACTTC
NA	TRBV7-3	NA	TRBJ1-1	CASRKQSGWNTEAFF	TGTGCCAGCAGGAAACAATCGGGGTGGAACACTGAAGCTTTCTTT
TRBD1	TRBV5-6	many	TRBJ2-2	CASSFPTGDTGELFF	TGTGCCAGCAGCTTCCCGACAGGGGACACCGGGGAGCTGTTTTTT
NA	TRBV4-1	many	TRBJ2-4	CASSQEGAGREYF	TGCGCCAGCAGCCAAGAAGGGGCGGGACGAGAGTACTTC
NA	TRBV12-3/TRBV12-4	NA	TRBJ1-1	CASSPRDITRSTEAFF	TGTGCCAGCAGTCCAAGGGACATAACCCGGAGCACTGAAGCTTTCTTT
NA	TRBV15	many	TRBJ2-2	CATRMPGTSNTGELFF	TGTGCCACCAGGATGCCCGGGACATCGAACACCGGGGAGCTGTTTTTT
NA	TRBV11-2	NA	TRBJ1-2	CASSRIAQTGENYGYTF	TGTGCCAGCAGCCGGATAGCCCAGACAGGAGAGAACTATGGCTACACCTTC
NA	TRBV6-5	few	TRBJ1-2	CASSYGSSNYGYTF	TGTGCCAGCAGTTACGGCAGTTCTAACTATGGCTACACCTTC
NA	TRBV7-2	NA	TRBJ1-2	CASSWRDRSDYGYTF	TGTGCCAGCAGCTGGAGGGACCGATCAGACTATGGCTACACCTTC
TRBD1	TRBV6-1	many	TRBJ1-2	CASTQGGNYGYTF	TGTGCCAGCACCCAGGGGGGGAACTATGGCTACACCTTC
NA	TRBV6-5	NA	TRBJ2-4	CASSYSNSGGKNIQYF	TGTGCCAGCAGTTACTCGAATTCTGGCGGGAAAAACATTCAGTACTTC
NA	TRBV24-1	few	TRBJ2-3	CATSDPGPDTDTQYF	TGTGCCACCAGTGATCCCGGCCCTGACACAGATACGCAGTATTTT
NA	TRBV2	many	TRBJ2-5	CASDRQQETQYF	TGTGCCAGCGACAGACAACAAGAGACCCAGTACTTC
NA	TRBV7-8	once	TRBJ2-7	CASSRPGAPEQYF	TGTGCCAGCAGCCGCCCTGGGGCCCCAGAGCAGTACTTC
TRBD2	TRBV28	NA	TRBJ2-5	CASSSPGLAGGQETQYF	TGTGCCAGCAGTTCCCCGGGACTAGCGGGGGGGCAAGAGACCCAGTACTTC
NA	TRBV9	many	TRBJ2-2	CASNVRGLATNTGELFF	TGTGCCAGCAACGTTCGGGGTCTAGCGACCAACACCGGGGAGCTGTTTTTT
NA	TRBV25-1	many	TRBJ1-1	CASSESRLAAEAFF	TGTGCCAGCAGTGAATCTCGCCTCGCCGCTGAAGCTTTCTTT
TRBD1	TRBV6-7	NA	TRBJ1-2	CASSYGGGRYGYTF	TGTGCCAGCAGTTACGGAGGGGGCCGGTATGGCTACACCTTC
TRBD1	TRBV12-3/TRBV12-4	many	TRBJ1-1	CASSSPRQGRGTEAFF	TGTGCCAGCAGTTCTCCCCGACAGGGGAGAGGAACTGAAGCTTTCTTT
TRBD2	TRBV18	NA	TRBJ2-2	CASSPQSGRYTGELFF	TGTGCCAGCTCACCCCAGAGCGGGAGATACACCGGGGAGCTGTTTTTT
NA	TRBV29-1	many	TRBJ2-2	CSGADRANTGELFF	TGCAGTGGGGCCGACAGAGCGAACACCGGGGAGCTGTTTTTT
TRBD2	TRBV10-3	NA	TRBJ2-2	CAIGGLLTGELFF	TGTGCCATTGGGGGACTACTGACCGGGGAGCTGTTTTTT
NA	TRBV12-3/TRBV12-4	NA	TRBJ2-7	CASTRMVGQDQYF	TGTGCCAGCACCCGTATGGTGGGGCAAGATCAGTACTTC
TRBD2	TRBV28	many	TRBJ2-7	CASSFPGLAGGTYEQYF	TGTGCCAGCAGTTTCCCGGGACTAGCGGGAGGCACCTACGAGCAGTACTTC
NA	TRBV2	NA	TRBJ2-7	CASSGGGSGYEQYF	TGTGCCAGCAGCGGAGGGGGGTCGGGTTACGAGCAGTACTTC
NA	TRBV9	few	TRBJ2-6	CASGSAAGANVLTF	TGTGCCAGCGGTTCTGCTGCTGGGGCCAACGTCCTGACTTTC
NA	TRBV6-4	NA	TRBJ2-2	CASSPRGETGELFF	TGTGCCAGCAGCCCTAGGGGCGAGACCGGGGAGCTGTTTTTT
NA	TRBV11-1	few	TRBJ1-1	CASSLQGPGLEAFF	TGTGCCAGCAGCTTACAGGGACCCGGACTGGAAGCTTTCTTT
NA	TRBV12-3/TRBV12-4	few	TRBJ2-5	CASSPWDLVDPSTQYF	TGTGCCAGCAGTCCCTGGGACTTGGTAGACCCTTCGACCCAGTACTTC
TRBD2	TRBV2	many	TRBJ2-5	CASRPGLAGGPETQYF	TGTGCCAGCAGGCCAGGACTAGCGGGAGGGCCGGAGACCCAGTACTTC